Listed here are 28 T cell receptor beta chains from one sample, sequenced in a study of PD-1 blockade in classical Hodgkin lymphoma. Time point indicated: newly diagnosed, previously untreated cHL patient sample. Measured with immunoSEQ multiplex PCR; TCRdb has only the in-frame clones, and not every one. In the table there are around 26,000 clones, over 85% of which are singletons. The sample comprised peripheral blood mononuclear cells (PBMCs). The receptor source for this set is a human donor with classical Hodgkin lymphoma.

V gene TRBV11-3 combines with J gene TRBJ2-1; D unclear. This CDR3 comprises 12 residues. V lost 3 bases to trimming and J lost 7 bases, with 7 bases between them. The germline CDR1 and CDR2 sequences are SGHNT and YENEEA. The CDR3 sequence is CASSFGRNEQFF. As DNA, the CDR3 is TGTGCCAGCAGCTTCGGGCGAAATGAGCAGTTCTTC.

The genes are TRBV7-3 and TRBJ2-3; unclear D gene. The germline CDR1 and CDR2 sequences are SGHTA and FQGTGA. The CDR3 has 14 residues. V was trimmed by 5 bases and J by 3 bases, leaving 12 bases between them. CDR3 loop: CASSLNLGTDTQYF. CDR3 bases: TGTGCCAGCAGCCTAAACCTCGGAACAGATACGCAGTATTTT.

The rearrangement links TRBV5-1 to TRBJ2-7; D tentatively reads TRBD1 or TRBD2 (5 bases each). From germline, CDR1 is SGHRS and CDR2 YFSETQ. V shed 0 bases and J shed 0 bases, with 7 bases lying between them. The CDR3 extends over 14 amino acids. The CDR3, as DNA: TGCGCCAGCAGCTTGGGGGGGACCTCCTACGAGCAGTACTTC. Translation: CASSLGGTSYEQYF.

This clone was seen once. The chain carries TRBV29-1 and TRBJ2-7; 13 bases align to TRBD2. V lost 8 bases, J lost 6 bases, and 7 bases stayed unmatched. The germline V gene has CDR1 SQVTM and CDR2 ANQGSEA. This CDR3 contains 13 residues. In DNA, the CDR3 is TGCAGCACTCGACTAGCGGGAGGCGGCGAGCAGTACTTC. This gives the protein CSTRLAGGGEQYF.

The CDR3 reads CASSLDRGGAYEQYF. The CDR3 DNA reads TGTGCCAGCAGCTTAGATCGCGGGGGGGCTTACGAGCAGTACTTC. The gene calls are TRBV7-6 and TRBJ2-7; TRBD2 aligns across 9 bases. Germline V lookup: CDR1 SGHVS, CDR2 FNYEAQ. CDR3 length: 15 amino acids. V was clipped by 1 base and J by 4 bases; unmatched bases: 5. Using reference TRBV7-6 and TRBJ2-7 for the parts outside the CDR3, the full variable domain is GAGVSQSPRYKVTKRGQDVALRCDPISGHVSLYWYRQALGQGPEFLTYFNYEAQQDKSGLPNDRFSAERPEGSISTLTIQRTEQRDSAMYRCASSLDRGGAYEQYFGPGTRLTVT.

This chain uses TRBV5-8 with TRBJ1-2, with D possibly being TRBD1 (6 bases). In germline, CDR1 is SGHTS, CDR2 YDEGEE. There are 16 residues in the CDR3. With 2 bases removed from V and 0 bases from J, the gap between germline ends came to 14 bases. The CDR3 DNA is TGTGCCAGCAGCTTCGAGGTGCGGACAGCTAACTATGGCTACACCTTC. Amino acid sequence: CASSFEVRTANYGYTF.

This clone appeared a few times. V is TRBV2 and J is TRBJ2-7; D not resolved. The length of the CDR3 is 13 residues. Germline CDR1 is SNHLY and CDR2 is FYNNEI. V gave up 3 bases and J gave up 5 bases, with 11 bases separating them. The CDR3 nucleotides are TGTGCCAGCAGTGACGGAGTTGTCCACGAGCAGTACTTC. It is translated as CASSDGVVHEQYF. Full variable domain (missing parts from reference TRBV2 and TRBJ2-7): EPEVTQTPSHQVTQMGQEVILRCVPISNHLYFYWYRQILGQKVEFLVSFYNNEISEKSEIFDDQFSVERPDGSNFTLKIRSTKLEDSAMYFCASSDGVVHEQYFGPGTRLTVT.

The chain has TRBV7-2 and TRBJ2-1; 10 bases are a match to TRBD1. The V segment lost 4 bases and the J segment 7 bases; nucleotides outside the gene matches: 7. The germline CDR1 and CDR2 sequences are SGHTA and FQGNSA. This CDR3 is 15 amino acids long. The CDR3 DNA is TGTGCCAGCAGCTCTTTCGGGACAGGGGATAATGAGCAGTTCTTC. It yields the protein CASSSFGTGDNEQFF.

The V and J genes are TRBV9 and TRBJ2-5, with a tentative D call TRBD2 (6 bases). The length of the CDR3 is 14 residues. Deletions cut 0 bases from V and 4 bases from J, with 10 bases between. CDR1 SGDLS and CDR2 YYNGEE come from the germline V gene. The CDR3 coding sequence is TGTGCCAGCAGCGTAGGGGACTTCGGAGAGACCCAGTACTTC. Protein product: CASSVGDFGETQYF.

V usage is TRBV7-2 and J usage is TRBJ2-7; D is unresolved. V gave up 3 bases and J gave up 3 bases, with 12 bases separating them. The length of the CDR3 is 14 residues. Germline V gene data show CDR1 as SGHTA and CDR2 as FQGNSA. The CDR3 DNA reads as TGTGCCAGCAGCTTTGGTTGGGTAAACTACGAGCAGTACTTC. Protein sequence: CASSFGWVNYEQYF. The complete variable domain, with remaining parts taken from reference TRBV7-2 and TRBJ2-7, reads GAGVSQSPSNKVTEKGKDVELRCDPISGHTALYWYRQSLGQGLEFLIYFQGNSAPDKSGLPSDRFSAERTGGSVSTLTIQRTQQEDSAVYLCASSFGWVNYEQYFGPGTRLTVT.

CDR3 DNA: TGCGCCAGCAGCTTGGCCGGGAGCGATCAGTTCTTC. Its translation is CASSLAGSDQFF. This sequence joins TRBV5-1 and TRBJ2-1; maybe TRBD2 (6 bases). In germline, CDR1 is SGHRS, CDR2 YFSETQ. V lost 0 bases and J 13 bases, leaving 11 bases between the germline ends. This CDR3 has 12 residues.

V gene TRBV30 combines with J gene TRBJ2-7; tentative D call: TRBD1 (5 bases). V was shortened by 3 bases and J by 3 bases, with 9 bases between the two germline ends. Germline V CDR1 and CDR2: GTSNPN, SVGIG (reference sequence). This CDR3 is 12 amino acids long. The DNA for the CDR3 is TGTGCCTGGAGCCCAGGGTACTACGAGCAGTACTTC. It encodes CAWSPGYYEQYF.

This clone was counted a single time. V usage is TRBV4-3 and J usage is TRBJ1-1, with TRBD1 matching over 8 bases. Germline V gene data show CDR1 as LGHNA and CDR2 as YSLEER. J lost 3 bases, V lost 5 bases, and 2 bases had no gene match. This CDR3 has 13 amino acids. For the CDR3, the DNA is TGCGCCAGCAGCTACAGGGGGGACACTGAAGCTTTCTTT. This encodes CASSYRGDTEAFF.

The chain recombines TRBV4-3 with TRBJ2-4; weak D call: TRBD1 (5 bases). The CDR3 totals 16 residues. V lost 0 bases and J lost 0, with 9 bases in between. Germline CDR1 is LGHNA and CDR2 is YSLEER. CDR3 coding DNA: TGCGCCAGCAGCCAAGATCAGGGCCTAGCCAAAAACATTCAGTACTTC. Its translation: CASSQDQGLAKNIQYF.

The chain joins TRBV20-1 to TRBJ2-7; no clear D gene. This CDR3 is built from 11 residues. The germline V gene has CDR1 DFQATT and CDR2 SNEGSKA (reference sequence). V was pared by 3 bases and J by 6 bases, with 9 bases between. The CDR3 DNA is TGCAGTGCTAGTCTAAAAGGCGAGCAGTACTTC. It specifies CSASLKGEQYF.

The V and J genes are TRBV2 and TRBJ2-7; 7 nucleotides align to TRBD1. The CDR3 has 13 amino acids. CDR1 SNHLY and CDR2 FYNNEI come from the germline V gene. V trimming: 4 bases; J trimming: 3 bases; junction bases outside the gene matches: 3. CDR3 region: CASSAQGVYEQYF. The CDR3 nucleotides are TGTGCCAGCAGTGCCCAGGGGGTCTACGAGCAGTACTTC. The whole variable domain, remainder taken from reference TRBV2 and TRBJ2-7, is EPEVTQTPSHQVTQMGQEVILRCVPISNHLYFYWYRQILGQKVEFLVSFYNNEISEKSEIFDDQFSVERPDGSNFTLKIRSTKLEDSAMYFCASSAQGVYEQYFGPGTRLTVT.

The chain has TRBV7-3 and TRBJ2-2; no clear D. The V gene's germline CDR1 is SGHTA and CDR2 FQGTGA. CDR3 length: 13 amino acids. V was clipped by 5 bases and J by 1 base, with 5 bases between them. The CDR3 reads CASSPWNTGELFF. As DNA, the CDR3 is TGTGCCAGCAGCCCGTGGAACACCGGGGAGCTGTTTTTT.

The genes are TRBV7-2 and TRBJ2-7; D tentatively reads TRBD1 or TRBD2 (5 bases each). The CDR3 is 12 residues long. Germline V gives CDR1 SGHTA, CDR2 FQGNSA. Between the trimmed V and J ends, which lost 5 bases and 9 bases, there was a span of 14 bases. CDR3 in DNA: TGTGCCAGCAGCCCGGGACGTTCCGTGCAGTACTTC. Its protein is CASSPGRSVQYF.

The chain recombines TRBV15 with TRBJ1-2; TRBD1 is a possible D gene (6 bases). V was clipped by 0 bases and J by 8 bases, with 16 bases between them. The length of the CDR3 is 15 residues. Germline CDR1 LNHNV, CDR2 YYDKDF (reference sequence). The CDR3 DNA follows: TGTGCCACCAGCAGAGATACAACAGGGAGTGACGGCTACACCTTC. Translation: CATSRDTTGSDGYTF.

There are a few counts of this clone. The V and J genes are TRBV7-9 and TRBJ1-2; D gene ambiguous. CDR3 length: 13 residues. Trimming removed 5 bases from V and 3 bases from J, with 10 bases in between. Germline loops: CDR1 SEHNR, CDR2 FQNEAQ (reference sequence). CDR3 DNA sequence: TGTGCCAGCAGCGAGACATCCTACTATGGCTACACCTTC. Protein sequence: CASSETSYYGYTF.

The chain links TRBV7-9 to TRBJ2-3; perhaps TRBD1 as D (5 bases). There are 14 residues in the CDR3. Germline CDR1 SEHNR, CDR2 FQNEAQ (reference sequence). Trimming removed 5 bases from V and 4 bases from J, with 13 bases in between. Here the CDR3 DNA reads TGTGCCAGCAGCGGTCCCATGGGGCCAGATACGCAGTATTTT. As protein: CASSGPMGPDTQYF.

The chain joins TRBV27 to TRBJ1-1; no firm D call. Germline loops: CDR1 MNHEY, CDR2 SMNVEV (reference sequence). There are 13 residues in the CDR3. Deletions cut 3 bases from V and 2 bases from J, with 7 bases between. This chain's CDR3 is CASSFQDNTEAFF. The CDR3 DNA reads TGTGCCAGCAGTTTCCAGGATAACACTGAAGCTTTCTTT.

The V call is TRBV6-5, the J call TRBJ1-2; 9 bases fit TRBD1. Germline V gives CDR1 MNHEY, CDR2 SVGAGI. Trimming cost V 0 bases and J 8 bases; bases outside gene matches: 7. The CDR3 is 15 amino acids. The CDR3 is CASSYSTGGSVGYTF. In DNA form, the CDR3 reads TGTGCCAGCAGTTACTCGACAGGGGGATCGGTAGGCTACACCTTC.

This chain links TRBV9 with TRBJ2-5, with D perhaps matching TRBD2 (7 bases). V lost 0 bases, J lost 1 base, and 10 bases lay in between. CDR3 length equals 15 residues. The V gene's germline CDR1 is SGDLS and CDR2 YYNGEE. In DNA form, the CDR3 reads TGTGCCAGCAGCGTAGCGGGGGGCCGCCAAGAGACCCAGTACTTC. Translation: CASSVAGGRQETQYF.

The CDR3 sequence is CASSLFGFIAGYEQYF. CDR3 DNA sequence: TGTGCCAGCAGTCTATTTGGGTTCATAGCGGGGTACGAGCAGTACTTC. This chain links TRBV28 with TRBJ2-7, with TRBD2 matching over 8 bases. V was pared by 5 bases and J by 4 bases, with 13 bases of the junction left unmatched. CDR3 size: 16 residues. Germline V CDR1 and CDR2: MDHEN, SYDVKM.

J is TRBJ2-3 and V is TRBV27; TRBD1 matches 7 bases. V gave up 0 bases and J gave up 0 bases; unmatched junction bases: 3. Germline V gene lookup returns CDR1 MNHEY and CDR2 SMNVEV (reference sequence). The CDR3 loop spans 16 amino acids. The CDR3 nucleotides are TGTGCCAGCAGTTTATCGGGGACAGTCAGCACAGATACGCAGTATTTT. It codes for CASSLSGTVSTDTQYF.

The chain has TRBV6-6 and TRBJ2-1, with 11 bases lining up with TRBD2. After removal of 7 bases from V and 7 bases from J, the junction contained 6 bases not matched to a gene. Germline CDR1 reads MNHNY; CDR2 reads SVGAGI (reference sequence). The CDR3 sequence is 14 residues long. The CDR3 is CASKLTSGVNEQFF. The CDR3, as DNA: TGTGCCAGCAAGTTGACTAGCGGGGTTAATGAGCAGTTCTTC.

J is TRBJ2-7 and V is TRBV6-5; D ambiguous. The germline V gene has CDR1 MNHEY and CDR2 SVGAGI. The CDR3 totals 11 residues. V gave up 5 bases and J gave up 5 bases, with 7 bases separating them. The CDR3 here is CASSPSHEQYF. The CDR3 DNA sequence: TGTGCCAGCAGTCCAAGCCACGAGCAGTACTTC.